These T cell receptor beta chains were read from a single sample in a study of T-cell memory formation after mild COVID-19. TCRdb re-called the 5' RACE reads through MiXCR, storing one row per CDR3 protein. Of under 450,000 distinct CDR3 sequences in the sample, around a quarter were seen once. The sequencing input was PBMCs or a T cell subset sorted from them (not recorded which). All receptors derive from an adult woman who had mild COVID-19 (a few samples of this study predate the infection). Cell type and time point are not known. The conserved cysteine and the conserved F or W are not part of the CDR3 here.

j_call,v_call,cdr3_aa
TRBJ2-1,TRBV12-3/TRBV12-4,SIWGEDNEQF
TRBJ2-7,TRBV20-1,SAPNRQIYEQY
TRBJ2-5,TRBV7-2,ASSLTSGGGQETQY
TRBJ2-5,TRBV4-1,ASSLSGTPEETQY
TRBJ2-1,TRBV7-2,ASSFGLLSYNEQF
TRBJ1-1,TRBV6-5,ASSSDGVNTEAF
TRBJ1-2,TRBV7-9,ASSSSGSLIYGYT
TRBJ2-7,TRBV5-1,ASSLDPHSYEQY
TRBJ2-7,TRBV3-1,ASSPRRRAPSEQY
TRBJ2-2,TRBV7-2,ASSLVAGGRSGELF
TRBJ1-1,TRBV20-1,SSQGWDGMNTEAF
TRBJ2-7,TRBV20-1,SAREGSYEQY
TRBJ2-1,TRBV15,ATSREGGSNNEQF
TRBJ1-2,TRBV7-9,ASSSHRVTGEDYGYT
TRBJ1-5,TRBV15,ATSRRGSNQPQH
TRBJ2-4,TRBV4-1,ASSPFGTSGGKYIQY
TRBJ2-7,TRBV29-1,SVARTGATYEQY
TRBJ2-7,TRBV5-1,ASSSGTGSYYEQY
TRBJ2-6,TRBV6-6,ASSYYRGAANVLT
TRBJ1-1,TRBV12-3/TRBV12-4,ASSWDRVNTEAF
TRBJ2-5,TRBV5-4,ASSSGGIVQETQY
TRBJ2-7,TRBV12-3/TRBV12-4,ASSLGTNYEQY
TRBJ2-1,TRBV12-3/TRBV12-4,ASSPWTSGGPLGVDEQF
TRBJ2-2,TRBV29-1,SVVLAPVNTGELF
TRBJ2-3,TRBV29-1,GGGPLDTQY
TRBJ2-5,TRBV24-1,ASRRAGETQY
TRBJ2-5,TRBV7-9,ASSISGSRETQY
TRBJ1-1,TRBV7-8,ASSPPREGMNTEAF
TRBJ1-5,TRBV15,ATRGGGGQPQH
TRBJ2-2,TRBV5-1,ASSPDSGRNILDTGELF
TRBJ2-7,TRBV12-3/TRBV12-4,ASSYYRGTDYEQY
TRBJ2-6,TRBV5-1,ASSLGGSPGANVLT
TRBJ2-1,TRBV10-3,AALPGKGYNEQF
TRBJ2-7,TRBV5-5,ASSLGGQGPYEQY
TRBJ2-1,TRBV24-1,ATSYDLDEQF
TRBJ2-5,TRBV20-1,SARPLRETQY
TRBJ1-1,TRBV12-3/TRBV12-4,ASSPPGRPVTEAF
TRBJ2-2,TRBV5-1,ASSGLFFTGELF
TRBJ2-3,TRBV7-9,ASRGPGVATDTQY
TRBJ1-1,TRBV29-1,SVPTGTGRTEAF
TRBJ1-6,TRBV18,ASSPLGGTDYNSPLH
TRBJ1-5,TRBV15,ATSRDEGDRRDQPQH
TRBJ2-1,TRBV6-6,ASSYALAGVGEQF
TRBJ1-2,TRBV25-1,ASSEYNSRHGYT
TRBJ2-7,TRBV12-3/TRBV12-4,ASSLWSAYEQY
TRBJ1-1,TRBV29-1,SVPTLNTEAF
TRBJ2-5,TRBV18,ASSPGLAGKETQY
TRBJ2-1,TRBV7-9,ASSLLSDIVGNEQF
TRBJ1-4,TRBV12-3/TRBV12-4,ASTLDRNEKLF
TRBJ2-3,TRBV5-1,ASSLAGTGATDTQY
TRBJ2-5,TRBV7-3,ASSQSPTSGGQETQY
TRBJ2-7,TRBV18,ASSPWDLDEQY
TRBJ1-2,TRBV10-3,AISDGGGYGYT
TRBJ1-2,TRBV20-1,SAPQSNYGYT
TRBJ2-3,TRBV5-1,ASSWGLADITDTQY